These 14 T cell receptor beta chains came from one sample sequenced in a study of cytomegalovirus exposure and HLA in healthy donors. The study ran its PCR with 60 Vbeta and 13 Jbeta primers. Measured with immunoSEQ multiplex PCR; TCRdb has only the in-frame clones, and not every one. The sample comprises about 160,000 clones, over 60% of which are singletons, and around 0.97% rests with the top ten. Sample: PBMCs. These receptors were obtained from a woman between 45 and 60 years old in good health and CMV-seropositive.

V gene TRBV19 combines with J gene TRBJ2-5; D is unclear. V was trimmed by 1 base and J by 3 bases, leaving 6 bases between them. Per germline, CDR1 LNHDA and CDR2 SQIVND (reference sequence). This CDR3 has 13 residues. This CDR3 reads CASSIGQKETQYF. The CDR3 nucleotides read TGTGCCAGTAGTATAGGGCAGAAAGAGACCCAGTACTTC.

The chain joins TRBV11-2 to TRBJ2-3; TRBD2 matches at 15 bases. Trimming at V came to 5 bases and at J to 5 bases, leaving 11 bases not matched to a gene. Germline V lookup: CDR1 SGHAT, CDR2 FQNNGV. The CDR3 has 18 residues. The CDR3 nucleotides read TGTGCCAGCAGCCCGACTTGGACTAGCGGGGGGGCTCGAGATACGCAGTATTTT. This gives the protein CASSPTWTSGGARDTQYF.

The chain joins TRBV10-1 to TRBJ2-5, with 10 bases that match TRBD2. Germline V gene sequence: CDR1 WNHNN, CDR2 SYGVQD (reference sequence). CDR3 length: 15 amino acids. V lost 3 bases, J lost 3 bases, and 4 bases stayed unmatched. In DNA form, the CDR3 reads TGCGCCAGCAGTGAAGGGCTAGCGGGGGAAGAGACCCAGTACTTC. Its translation: CASSEGLAGEETQYF.

The J gene is TRBJ2-5, the V gene TRBV2; D not certain. Germline assignment: CDR1 SNHLY and CDR2 FYNNEI. The CDR3 length is 11 residues. The V and J ends lost 10 bases and 5 bases respectively, with 11 bases between them. CDR3 loop: CATRIAETQYF. The CDR3 DNA reads as TGTGCCACCCGAATAGCCGAGACCCAGTACTTC.

The chain recombines TRBV19 with TRBJ1-1; 8 bases match TRBD1. Germline trimming cut 3 bases from V and 4 bases from J; bases unmatched to any gene: 1. CDR1 is LNHDA and CDR2 is SQIVND in the germline V gene (reference sequence). This CDR3 has 13 residues. CDR3 in DNA: TGTGCCAGTAGTATCGACAGGGGCACTGAAGCTTTCTTT. Protein product: CASSIDRGTEAFF.

Comment on this clone: The sample holds other DNA sequences that translate to the same CDR3. The genes are TRBV6-5 and TRBJ1-3, with unresolved D. V was trimmed by 2 bases and J by 2 bases, leaving 10 bases between them. The CDR3 spans 15 residues. Germline V lookup: CDR1 MNHEY, CDR2 SVGAGI. For the CDR3, the DNA is TGTGCCAGCAGTTACGGCCGAGGGACTGGAAACACCATATATTTT. Translating it yields CASSYGRGTGNTIYF.

The chain has TRBV5-8 and TRBJ1-5, with TRBD1 matching 8 bases. The CDR3 totals 17 residues. Germline loops: CDR1 SGHTS, CDR2 YDEGEE. V gave up 4 bases and J gave up 3 bases; unmatched junction bases: 12. In DNA form, the CDR3 reads TGTGCCAGCAGCCCGGGACCGGACAGGGAGGACAATCAGCCCCAGCATTTT. It translates to CASSPGPDREDNQPQHF. The full variable domain, rest sourced from reference TRBV5-8 and TRBJ1-5, is EAGVTQSPTHLIKTRGQQATLRCSPISGHTSVYWYQQALGLGLQFLLWYDEGEERNRGNFPPRFSGRQFPNYSSELNVNALELEDSALYLCASSPGPDREDNQPQHFGDGTRLSIL.

V gene TRBV19 combines with J gene TRBJ2-7, with 9 bases lining up with TRBD2. This CDR3 comprises 16 residues. Looked up from germline, CDR1 is LNHDA and CDR2 is SQIVND (reference sequence). The junction had 6 bases not matched to a gene; V was cut back by 3 bases and J by 0 bases. Written as DNA, the CDR3 is TGTGCCAGTAGTATTCCCCCAGCGGGGGGCTCCTACGAGCAGTACTTC. It is translated as CASSIPPAGGSYEQYF.

The chain couples TRBV10-1 to TRBJ1-2, with D perhaps matching TRBD1 (6 bases). This CDR3 comprises 13 residues. Between the trimmed V and J ends, which lost 8 bases and 8 bases, there was a span of 18 bases. Germline values: CDR1 WNHNN, CDR2 SYGVQD (reference sequence). CDR3 coding DNA: TGCGCCAGCTACTGGGGGGGGGCCTACGGCTACACCTTC. This translates into CASYWGGAYGYTF.

This clone was seen only a few times. The V call is TRBV15, the J call TRBJ2-2; the D is unclear. V was cut by 6 bases and J by 5 bases, with 4 bases left in between. This CDR3 has 11 amino acids. The germline V gene encodes CDR1 LNHNV and CDR2 YYDKDF (reference sequence). CDR3 sequence (DNA): TGTGCCACCAGTAATACCGGGGAGCTGTTTTTT. Amino acids: CATSNTGELFF. Supplemented by reference TRBV15 and TRBJ2-2, the full variable domain reads DAMVIQNPRYQVTQFGKPVTLSCSQTLNHNVMYWYQQKSSQAPKLLFHYYDKDFNNEADTPDNFQSRRPNTSFCFLDIRSPGLGDTAMYLCATSNTGELFFGEGSRLTVL.

This rearrangement joins TRBV2 to TRBJ2-3; 7 bases agree with TRBD2. The germline V gene encodes CDR1 SNHLY and CDR2 FYNNEI. The V gene end was trimmed by 6 bases and the J gene end by 4 bases; junction bases not matched to a gene: 13. CDR3 size: 16 residues. The CDR3 nucleotides are TGTGCCAGCAGGCGACTGACTAGCCCGAGGGCAGATACGCAGTATTTT. Encoded protein: CASRRLTSPRADTQYF.

The CDR3 spells CASSRDRVGYTF. CDR3 nucleotides: TGTGCCAGCAGTCGTGACAGGGTTGGCTACACCTTC. J is TRBJ1-2 and V is TRBV6-1; 7 bases fit TRBD1. J gave up 7 bases and V 5 bases, and 4 bases lay outside the gene matches. Germline CDR1 is MNHNS and CDR2 is SASEGT. The length of the CDR3 is 12 residues.

This clone was observed a handful of times. The rearrangement links TRBV6-6 to TRBJ2-2; the D gene is possibly TRBD2 (5 bases). V shed 7 bases and J shed 4 bases, with 13 bases lying between them. Per germline, CDR1 MNHNY and CDR2 SVGAGI (reference sequence). The CDR3 has 14 residues. The CDR3 nucleotides are TGTGCCAGCATCCCGGGAACCCTCACCGGGGAGCTGTTTTTT. Protein product: CASIPGTLTGELFF.

The sample holds a few counts of this clone. This rearrangement joins TRBV7-8 to TRBJ2-1; 13 bases are a match to TRBD2. The CDR3 runs 17 residues. Germline lookup yields CDR1 SGHVS and CDR2 FQNEAQ. V gave up 5 bases and J gave up 4 bases; unmatched junction bases: 8. The CDR3: CASSPRLAGGGYNEQFF. In DNA form, the CDR3 reads TGTGCCAGCAGCCCCCGACTAGCGGGGGGCGGATACAATGAGCAGTTCTTC.